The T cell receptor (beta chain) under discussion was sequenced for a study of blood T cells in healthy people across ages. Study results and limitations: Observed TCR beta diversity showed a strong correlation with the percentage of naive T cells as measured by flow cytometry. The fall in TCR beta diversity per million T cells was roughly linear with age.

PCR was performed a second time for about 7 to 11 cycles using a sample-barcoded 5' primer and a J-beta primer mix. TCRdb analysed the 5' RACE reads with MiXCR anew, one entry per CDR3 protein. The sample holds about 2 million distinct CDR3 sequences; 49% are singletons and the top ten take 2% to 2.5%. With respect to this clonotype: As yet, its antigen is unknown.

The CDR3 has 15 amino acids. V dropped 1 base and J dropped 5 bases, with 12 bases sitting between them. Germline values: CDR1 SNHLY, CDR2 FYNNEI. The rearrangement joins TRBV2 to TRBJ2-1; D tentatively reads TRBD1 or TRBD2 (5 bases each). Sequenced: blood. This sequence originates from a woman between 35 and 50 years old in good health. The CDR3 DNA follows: TGTGCCAGCAGTGAAGAGGGGACCGCCAACAATGAGCAGTTCTTC. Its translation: CASSEEGTANNEQFF. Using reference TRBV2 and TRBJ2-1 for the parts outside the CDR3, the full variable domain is EPEVTQTPSHQVTQMGQEVILRCVPISNHLYFYWYRQILGQKVEFLVSFYNNEISEKSEIFDDQFSVERPDGSNFTLKIRSTKLEDSAMYFCASSEEGTANNEQFFGPGTRLTVL.